These 22 T cell receptor beta chains originate from one sample sequenced in a study of blood T cells in healthy people across ages. PCR was performed a second time for roughly 7 to 12 cycles using a sample-barcoded 5' primer and a J-beta primer mix. From the 5' RACE reads, TCRdb called clonotypes with MiXCR, one entry per CDR3 protein. The sample holds about 1 million distinct CDR3 sequences, under 30% seen once. These data were also filed under a second study, of T cells of mothers and their children.

Sequences were obtained from blood. The receptors come from a girl aged 2-10 years in good health.

The CDR3 spells CASLDGTGELFF. The CDR3 DNA sequence: TGTGCCAGCTTGGACGGGACCGGGGAGCTGTTTTTT. The J gene is TRBJ2-2, the V gene TRBV6-5; D is unresolved. The V gene's germline CDR1 is MNHEY and CDR2 SVGAGI. This CDR3 comprises 12 residues. The V end was cut by 8 bases, the J end by 5 bases, with 9 bases between.

Written as DNA, the CDR3 is TGTGCCAGCAGACTGGGGTTCTCCTACGAGCAGTACTTC. It translates to CASRLGFSYEQYF. This rearrangement joins TRBV28 to TRBJ2-7; D call uncertain. Trimming pared 6 bases from V and 0 bases from J, leaving 9 bases between. Germline CDR1 and CDR2: MDHEN and SYDVKM. There are 13 residues in the CDR3. The full variable domain, completed using reference TRBV28 and TRBJ2-7, is DVKVTQSSRYLVKRTGEKVFLECVQDMDHENMFWYRQDPGLGLRLIYFSYDVKMKEKGDIPEGYSVSREKKERFSLILESASTNQTSMYLCASRLGFSYEQYFGPGTRLTVT.

This chain links TRBV25-1 with TRBJ2-5, with D perhaps matching TRBD2 (6 bases). V dropped 3 bases and J dropped 5 bases, with 22 bases sitting between them. The CDR3 contains 17 residues. Per the germline V gene, CDR1 is MGHDK and CDR2 is SYGVNS. The CDR3 protein is CASSEYGAGGYMETQYF. CDR3 nucleotides: TGTGCCAGCAGTGAGTACGGAGCGGGCGGTTATATGGAGACCCAGTACTTC.

This clonotype was recorded a few times. J is TRBJ2-7 and V is TRBV27; 8 bases are a match to TRBD2. Germline trimming cut 4 bases from V and 6 bases from J; bases unmatched to any gene: 11. The CDR3 sequence is 15 residues long. Per germline, CDR1 MNHEY and CDR2 SMNVEV (reference sequence). CDR3 protein: CASSSLMSGGSEQYF. The CDR3 DNA follows: TGTGCCAGCAGTTCCTTAATGAGCGGGGGCTCCGAGCAGTACTTC.

This chain connects TRBV5-5 to TRBJ1-4, with D tentatively TRBD1 (6 bases). Germline values: CDR1 SGHKS, CDR2 YYEKEE (reference sequence). The CDR3 runs 15 residues. V gave up 2 bases and J gave up 8 bases, with 16 bases separating them. CDR3 nucleotide sequence: TGTGCCAGCAGCTTCAGTGAAGCAGGGGTGGAAAAACTGTTTTTT. This encodes CASSFSEAGVEKLFF.

The rearrangement links TRBV12-3 or TRBV12-4 to TRBJ2-1, with 8 nucleotides matching TRBD1. J lost 10 bases, V lost 5 bases, and 7 bases had no gene match. This CDR3 is 13 amino acids long. DNA for the CDR3: TGTGCCAGCAGTCCCGGACAGGGATGGGAGCAGTTCTTC. Encoded protein: CASSPGQGWEQFF.

This clonotype has a count of ten or more. The germline gene is not matched at one end of the junction; a read error may be the cause. This chain uses TRBV5-1 with TRBJ2-7; D remains ambiguous. Per germline, CDR1 SGHRS and CDR2 YFSETQ. This CDR3 is 13 amino acids long. The chain's CDR3 is CASSLPSSYEQYF. For the CDR3, the DNA is TGTGCCAGCAGCCTGCCCTCTAGCTACGAGCAGTACTTC.

This chain links TRBV29-1 with TRBJ1-2; D gene unclear. The CDR3 extends over 15 amino acids. Per the germline V gene, CDR1 is SQVTM and CDR2 is ANQGSEA. V was shortened by 0 bases and J by 1 base, with 12 bases between the two germline ends. CDR3 in DNA: TGCAGCGTTGAAGACACCGACTATTATAACTATGGCTACACCTTC. Protein: CSVEDTDYYNYGYTF.

This clonotype was found once. The chain is built from TRBV4-3 and TRBJ2-3; 7 positions match TRBD2. The germline V gene encodes CDR1 LGHNA and CDR2 YSLEER. This CDR3 spans 16 amino acids. The V and J ends lost 1 base and 3 bases, in that order; junction bases with no gene match: 7. CDR3 protein: CASSQGRTSATDTQYF. CDR3 coding DNA: TGCGCCAGCAGCCAAGGAAGGACTAGTGCGACAGATACGCAGTATTTT.

This clonotype appeared a few times. This rearrangement joins TRBV19 to TRBJ2-1, with D possibly TRBD1 on 6 matching bases. V dropped 10 bases and J dropped 4 bases, with 20 bases sitting between them. Germline V gives CDR1 LNHDA, CDR2 SQIVND (reference sequence). The CDR3 totals 15 residues. The CDR3 nucleotides are TGTGCCACGAAGGTGGGGGCCGGCCCTTACAATGAGCAGTTCTTC. Protein: CATKVGAGPYNEQFF.

This clonotype was counted a few times. J is TRBJ2-7 and V is TRBV5-1; D may be TRBD1 (5 bases). The germline CDR1 and CDR2 sequences are SGHRS and YFSETQ. The CDR3 spans 17 residues. V lost 0 bases and J lost 3, with 19 bases in between. Written as DNA, the CDR3 is TGCGCCAGCAGCTTGGGACCATACAGGACACCGGGCTACGAGCAGTACTTC. As protein: CASSLGPYRTPGYEQYF.

This clonotype has more than one count but fewer than ten. The chain employs TRBV9 and TRBJ2-1; 7 positions agree with TRBD2. This CDR3 is 14 amino acids long. V was pared by 0 bases and J by 9 bases, with 6 bases of the junction left unmatched. Germline V CDR1 and CDR2: SGDLS, YYNGEE. The CDR3 bases are TGTGCCAGCAGCGTAGGGGGAGGGACGAGTGAGCAGTTCTTC. Residues: CASSVGGGTSEQFF.

This clonotype was seen only a few times. This rearrangement joins TRBV11-3 to TRBJ2-1; 8 bases agree with TRBD2. This CDR3 region has 12 residues. Germline CDR1 SGHNT, CDR2 YENEEA. Trimming cost V 7 bases and J 14 bases; bases outside gene matches: 10. The CDR3 DNA is TGTGCCAGCACCGCGGAGCGGGGGAGGGAGTTCTTC. It specifies CASTAERGREFF.

This clonotype occurred a few times. CDR3: CASSFYSSLGDEQFF. The CDR3 DNA reads TGTGCCAGCAGCTTCTACTCGAGTCTAGGGGATGAGCAGTTCTTC. V usage is TRBV7-9 and J usage is TRBJ2-1, with a possible D match to TRBD1 (5 bases). Trimming shortened V by 3 bases and J by 8 bases, and 17 bases separated the two germline ends. Germline V gene lookup returns CDR1 SEHNR and CDR2 FQNEAQ (reference sequence). The CDR3 runs to 15 residues.

The sample holds a few counts of this clonotype. The gene calls are TRBV20-1 and TRBJ2-3; D possibly corresponds to TRBD2 (6 bases). The CDR3 length is 19 residues. Per the germline V gene, CDR1 is DFQATT and CDR2 is SNEGSKA (reference sequence). Trimming removed 1 base at V and 7 bases at J, with 30 bases between. CDR3 protein: CSARGYLGPGLQSTNTQYF. The CDR3 DNA follows: TGCAGTGCTAGAGGTTATCTGGGACCGGGACTTCAAAGTACCAATACGCAGTATTTT.

This clonotype was counted a few times. The chain carries TRBV5-1 and TRBJ2-3; no clear D gene. The CDR3 has 14 amino acids. Per germline, CDR1 SGHRS and CDR2 YFSETQ. The V gene lost 0 bases and the J gene lost 4 bases, with 9 bases spanning the gap. This CDR3 is CASSLGIGSDTQYF. The CDR3 nucleotides read TGCGCCAGCAGCTTGGGAATCGGGTCAGATACGCAGTATTTT. The complete variable domain, with remaining parts taken from reference TRBV5-1 and TRBJ2-3, reads KAGVTQTPRYLIKTRGQQVTLSCSPISGHRSVSWYQQTPGQGLQFLFEYFSETQRNKGNFPGRFSGRQFSNSRSEMNVSTLELGDSALYLCASSLGIGSDTQYFGPGTRLTVL.

The CDR3 is CAISEEVTGGWEQYF. DNA of the CDR3: TGTGCCATCAGTGAGGAGGTTACAGGGGGCTGGGAGCAGTACTTC. The chain couples TRBV10-3 to TRBJ2-7; 9 bases match TRBD1. CDR3 length equals 15 residues. The V gene's germline CDR1 is ENHRY and CDR2 SYGVKD. The junction had 9 bases not matched to a gene; V was cut back by 2 bases and J by 7 bases.

Worth noting for this clonotype: The final CDR3 position lacks the conserved phenylalanine or tryptophan, pointing to a likely read error. The chain uses TRBV4-2 and TRBJ2-5; 7 nucleotides agree with TRBD2. The J call may be faulty, since TRBJ2-7 better matches the DNA end. Germline CDR1 LGHNA, CDR2 YNFKEQ. The CDR3 has 13 amino acids. The CDR3: CASSDTSVYEQYL. CDR3 nucleotides: TGTGCCAGCAGCGACACTAGCGTCTACGAGCAGTACCTC.

V is TRBV20-1 and J is TRBJ1-1; a possible D gene is TRBD1 (6 bases). Trimming took 3 bases from V and 6 from J, leaving 14 bases between them. Germline V gene lookup returns CDR1 DFQATT and CDR2 SNEGSKA (reference sequence). The CDR3 extends over 13 amino acids. CDR3 residues: CSASPHRVPEAFF. Here the CDR3 DNA reads TGCAGTGCTAGCCCCCACAGGGTGCCTGAAGCTTTCTTT.

This clonotype has a handful of counts. The chain combines TRBV5-6 with TRBJ2-1; 15 bases are shared with TRBD2. This CDR3 spans 13 amino acids. The germline CDR1 and CDR2 sequences are SGHDT and YYEEEE. V lost 8 bases to trimming and J lost 7 bases; unmatched junction nucleotides: 1. CDR3 DNA sequence: TGTGCCAGTGGACTAGCGGGGGGGAATGAGCAGTTCTTC. Its protein is CASGLAGGNEQFF.

The V gene is TRBV6-6, the J gene TRBJ2-5, with 8 bases identical to TRBD1. This CDR3 comprises 14 residues. CDR1 is MNHNY, CDR2 SVGAGI, per germline (reference sequence). The ends lost 6 bases at V and 1 base at J; junction bases unmatched: 4. CDR3 protein: CASRVTGGQETQYF. The CDR3 DNA reads TGTGCCAGCAGGGTAACAGGGGGCCAAGAGACCCAGTACTTC.

This clonotype has only a few counts. V usage is TRBV19 and J usage is TRBJ2-5; D not certain. V lost 5 bases to trimming and J lost 5 bases, with 12 bases between them. The CDR3 covers 13 residues. CDR1 is LNHDA and CDR2 is SQIVND in the germline V gene (reference sequence). The CDR3: CASSPSHWETQYF. The CDR3 DNA follows: TGTGCCAGTAGTCCTTCTCATTGGGAGACCCAGTACTTC.